The clone carrying this TCR beta chain was seen more than once but under ten times. Its antigen is unknown. This record comes from a study of post-analysis software for immune sequencing data. Prepared TCR beta cDNA libraries contained unique molecular identifiers. Each sample of about 0.95 to 11 million input T cells yielded around 500,000 cDNA molecules, so each molecule approximated one T cell. Using its own MiXCR run on the PCR reads, TCRdb lists one record per CDR3 protein. The top ten hold 0.55% to 0.65% of the sample, which has hundreds of thousands of distinct CDR3 sequences, roughly 27% seen once. Notes on the study in general: Five or six TRBV segments were more frequent in patients than controls; TRBV5-6, TRBV5-1 and TRBV20-1 belonged to this group.

V gave up 4 bases and J gave up 2 bases, with 14 bases separating them. Germline V lookup: CDR1 SQVTM, CDR2 ANQGSEA. The CDR3 is 14 amino acids. The source material was blood. This sequence originates from a girl aged 5-17 years with multiple sclerosis. The J gene is TRBJ1-2, the V gene TRBV29-1, with a tentative D call TRBD1 (5 bases). Written as DNA, the CDR3 is TGCAGCGTTGCTGGTTTGGGGCAGAACTATGGCTACACCTTC. This encodes CSVAGLGQNYGYTF.